This T cell receptor (beta chain) was profiled in a study of shared clonotypes between healthy human individuals. Study in general: The donor group consisted of a couple of women and a few men, aged 18 to 49. Per donor, CD8 memory used one plate, CD8 naive used two, CD4 memory used three and CD4 naive used three.

Method: immunoSEQ multiplex PCR; TCRdb's copy keeps in-frame clones and lacks some. Of about 2,500,000 clones in the sample, around nine tenths were seen once. Study-wide results and caveats: Sampling included only blood; tissue repertoires likely differ.

Comment on this clone: Its specificity is not known.

The sequencing sample was made of naive CD4+ T cells sorted from blood. Specified subset: CD45RA+ positively selected. The TCR was taken from a man aged 18-30 years in good health.

CDR3 region: CASSLGQRGTRTDTQYF. The CDR3 DNA reads as TGCGCCAGCAGCTTGGGCCAGCGGGGGACACGCACAGATACGCAGTATTTT. The chain uses TRBV5-1 and TRBJ2-3; 8 nucleotides line up with TRBD2. V was pared by 0 bases and J by 1 base, with 7 bases of the junction left unmatched. CDR3 length: 17 residues. Germline CDR1 is SGHRS and CDR2 is YFSETQ.